The 18 T cell receptor beta chains in this list originate from one sample, sequenced in a study of T cells after posttransplantation cyclophosphamide. Measured with immunoSEQ multiplex PCR; TCRdb has only the in-frame clones, and not every one. The specimen has 34,000 or so clones, none found just once. Sequenced: PBMCs. These receptors came from a woman aged 45-65 years in good health and a related stem cell transplant donor.

At least ten counts were recorded for this clone. The CDR3 DNA follows: TGTGCCAGCAGTTTTAGAACTCCCTACGAGCAGTACTTC. This sequence encodes CASSFRTPYEQYF. The chain carries TRBV28 and TRBJ2-7; no clear D gene. V dropped 3 bases and J dropped 2 bases, with 8 bases sitting between them. This CDR3 has 13 residues. The germline V gene has CDR1 MDHEN and CDR2 SYDVKM.

In this sample, this clone turned up many times. The rearrangement links TRBV2 to TRBJ2-2; 7 nucleotides align to TRBD1. The CDR3 covers 15 residues. CDR1 is SNHLY, CDR2 FYNNEI, per germline. After removal of 8 bases from V and 6 bases from J, the junction contained 12 bases not matched to a gene. The CDR3 region has the DNA TGTGCCAGCGCCGGAGACAGGGTAGGGGCCGGGGAGCTGTTTTTT. It translates to CASAGDRVGAGELFF.

The chain combines TRBV18 with TRBJ2-5, with a possible D match to TRBD1 (6 bases). The CDR3 has 12 amino acids. Trimming pared 6 bases from V and 5 bases from J, leaving 10 bases between. Germline loops: CDR1 KGHSH, CDR2 LQKENI. The CDR3 protein is CASSDSAETQYF. CDR3 coding DNA: TGTGCCAGCTCGGACAGTGCGGAGACCCAGTACTTC.

This clone was seen more than once but under ten times. V usage is TRBV30 and J usage is TRBJ1-2; D may be TRBD1 (5 bases). Trimming left V 0 bases short and J 5 bases short, with 10 bases between. Germline V CDR1 and CDR2: GTSNPN, SVGIG (reference sequence). CDR3 length equals 13 residues. CDR3 sequence reads: CAWSVAGGYGYTF. DNA for the CDR3: TGTGCCTGGAGTGTTGCCGGGGGATATGGCTACACCTTC.

This clone has ten or more counts. CDR3: CASSSRGRGYGYTF. DNA of the CDR3: TGCGCCAGCAGCTCCAGGGGGCGAGGGTATGGCTACACCTTC. The chain combines TRBV5-1 with TRBJ1-2, with TRBD1 matching 8 bases. This CDR3 spans 14 amino acids. The ends lost 3 bases at V and 5 bases at J; junction bases unmatched: 6. Germline V lookup: CDR1 SGHRS, CDR2 YFSETQ.

This clone has only a few counts. The V call is TRBV24-1, the J call TRBJ2-2; 8 bases are a match to TRBD2. Trimming at V came to 5 bases and at J to 0 bases, leaving 4 bases not matched to a gene. CDR1 and CDR2 from the germline V gene are KGHDR and SFDVKD. The CDR3 length is 16 residues. CDR3 sequence reads: CATSGRGGPNTGELFF. The CDR3, as DNA: TGTGCCACCAGTGGCCGGGGGGGCCCGAACACCGGGGAGCTGTTTTTT.

This clone was recorded at least ten times. The chain has TRBV11-2 and TRBJ2-7; 10 bases fit TRBD2. Trimming removed 5 bases from V and 3 bases from J; junction bases left unmatched: 10. The V gene's germline CDR1 is SGHAT and CDR2 FQNNGV. This CDR3 has 16 amino acids. CDR3 residues: CASSQPLAGPNYEQYF. For the CDR3, the DNA is TGTGCCAGCAGCCAACCACTAGCGGGACCCAACTACGAGCAGTACTTC.

This clone was recorded many times. J is TRBJ1-1 and V is TRBV10-3; D unresolved. The CDR3 contains 13 residues. The V end was cut by 7 bases, the J end by 1 base, with 10 bases between. Per the germline V gene, CDR1 is ENHRY and CDR2 is SYGVKD. In DNA, the CDR3 is TGTGCCATCAAAGAGGGCTGGAACACTGAAGCTTTCTTT. Translated: CAIKEGWNTEAFF.

The sample holds many counts of this clone. The chain has TRBV28 and TRBJ1-4, with D perhaps TRBD1 (6 bases). The CDR3 consists of 13 residues. V dropped 6 bases and J dropped 7 bases, with 12 bases sitting between them. In germline, CDR1 is MDHEN, CDR2 SYDVKM. For the CDR3, the DNA is TGTGCCAGCAGACAAGGACAGATTGAAAAACTGTTTTTT. It codes for CASRQGQIEKLFF.

There are many counts of this clone. This chain uses TRBV7-9 with TRBJ1-5; tentative D call: TRBD1 (5 bases). V gave up 4 bases and J gave up 4 bases, with 8 bases separating them. This CDR3 spans 13 amino acids. CDR1 SEHNR and CDR2 FQNEAQ come from the germline V gene (reference sequence). This chain's CDR3 is CASSSQGNQPQHF. In DNA form, the CDR3 reads TGTGCCAGCAGCTCCCAGGGAAATCAGCCCCAGCATTTT.

This clone has a count of ten or more. J is TRBJ1-2 and V is TRBV7-2, with a tentative D call TRBD1 (5 bases). Germline loops: CDR1 SGHTA, CDR2 FQGNSA. V lost 6 bases to trimming and J lost 8 bases, with 16 bases between them. This CDR3 is built from 13 residues. The CDR3 loop reads CASRPGNARGYTF. Here the CDR3 DNA reads TGTGCCAGCAGACCAGGGAACGCCCGGGGCTACACCTTC.

This clone was counted ten times or more. The rearrangement links TRBV6-1 to TRBJ2-2; 7 nucleotides align to TRBD1. J gave up 0 bases and V 3 bases, and 1 base lay outside the gene matches. Germline lookup yields CDR1 MNHNS and CDR2 SASEGT. The CDR3 is 15 residues long. CDR3 amino acids: CASSDGTANTGELFF. Here the CDR3 DNA reads TGTGCCAGCAGTGATGGGACAGCGAACACCGGGGAGCTGTTTTTT.

This clone came up many times. The chain couples TRBV28 to TRBJ2-4; 7 nucleotides agree with TRBD2. The ends lost 5 bases at V and 6 bases at J; junction bases unmatched: 10. The germline CDR1 and CDR2 sequences are MDHEN and SYDVKM. CDR3 length: 15 amino acids. The CDR3 DNA sequence: TGTGCCAGCAGTGCGGGGGTGGGAGAACCAAACATTCAGTACTTC. Its protein product is CASSAGVGEPNIQYF.

At least ten counts were recorded for this clone. The chain employs TRBV5-1 and TRBJ1-1; TRBD1 might be the D (5 bases). CDR1 and CDR2 from the germline V gene are SGHRS and YFSETQ. The CDR3 totals 16 residues. V lost 0 bases and J 1 base, leaving 13 bases between the germline ends. CDR3 sequence reads: CASSLAMSGGNTEAFF. CDR3 DNA: TGCGCCAGCAGCTTGGCTATGAGCGGGGGGAACACTGAAGCTTTCTTT.

This clone was seen at least ten times. The chain recombines TRBV27 with TRBJ2-7, with TRBD1 matching over 8 bases. In germline, CDR1 is MNHEY, CDR2 SMNVEV (reference sequence). V lost 5 bases and J lost 4; bases outside the gene matches: 13. There are 16 residues in the CDR3. Here the CDR3 reads CASSQYPRQGNYEQYF. The CDR3 DNA reads as TGTGCCAGCAGTCAATACCCACGACAGGGGAATTACGAGCAGTACTTC.

At least ten counts were recorded for this clone. This chain joins TRBV24-1 and TRBJ2-7; 7 positions match TRBD1. The V gene's germline CDR1 is KGHDR and CDR2 SFDVKD. V was pared by 4 bases and J by 7 bases, with 9 bases of the junction left unmatched. The CDR3 spans 14 residues. This CDR3 reads CATSEPGQAGEQYF. CDR3 in DNA: TGTGCCACCAGTGAGCCAGGACAGGCCGGGGAGCAGTACTTC.

This clone was seen repeatedly, ten times or more. This chain uses TRBV19 with TRBJ1-4; perhaps TRBD1 as D (5 bases). Germline lookup yields CDR1 LNHDA and CDR2 SQIVND (reference sequence). V was clipped by 6 bases and J by 4 bases, with 21 bases between them. The CDR3 is 17 residues long. The CDR3 nucleotides read TGTGCCAGTAGGCAATTGCCGGAAGGACACCGTAATGAAAAACTGTTTTTT. This encodes CASRQLPEGHRNEKLFF.

This clone was counted ten times or more. V and J are TRBV30 and TRBJ2-1; no clear D. CDR3 length: 11 residues. Germline values: CDR1 GTSNPN, CDR2 SVGIG (reference sequence). V lost 2 bases to trimming and J lost 6 bases, with 5 bases between them. The CDR3 sequence: CAWSRRNEQFF. The CDR3 nucleotides read TGTGCCTGGAGTCGTCGCAATGAGCAGTTCTTC.